These 18 T cell receptor beta chains came from one sample sequenced in a study of cytomegalovirus exposure and HLA in healthy donors. It was with 60 Vbeta and 13 Jbeta primers that the PCR ran. Using immunoSEQ multiplex PCR, the repertoire was profiled, and TCRdb retains in-frame clones only, with some absent. The sample lists roughly 150,000 clones; just under 80% were seen once. The sequencing input was PBMCs. These TCRs come from a man between 18 and 35 years old in good health and CMV-seropositive.

In nucleotides, the CDR3 is TGTGCCAGCAGTGAGAGCGGAGCCTACAATGAGCAGTTCTTC. Protein: CASSESGAYNEQFF. The chain employs TRBV28 and TRBJ2-1, with a possible D match to TRBD2 (5 bases). This CDR3 is built from 14 residues. CDR1 is MDHEN and CDR2 is SYDVKM in the germline V gene. Trimming stripped 5 bases from V and 2 bases from J, with 10 bases between. Variable domain in full (rest from reference TRBV28 and TRBJ2-1): DVKVTQSSRYLVKRTGEKVFLECVQDMDHENMFWYRQDPGLGLRLIYFSYDVKMKEKGDIPEGYSVSREKKERFSLILESASTNQTSMYLCASSESGAYNEQFFGPGTRLTVL.

CDR3 sequence: CSVFVGTSGRAPAEQYF. The CDR3 DNA is TGCAGCGTTTTTGTCGGGACTAGCGGGAGGGCCCCGGCCGAGCAGTACTTC. This chain connects TRBV29-1 to TRBJ2-7; 16 bases line up with TRBD2. This CDR3 comprises 17 residues. V lost 5 bases and J lost 6; bases outside the gene matches: 13. Per the germline V gene, CDR1 is SQVTM and CDR2 is ANQGSEA.

The chain links TRBV6-1 to TRBJ2-2, with D hard to call. This CDR3 comprises 16 residues. V lost 1 base and J 4 bases, leaving 13 bases between the germline ends. Germline lookup yields CDR1 MNHNS and CDR2 SASEGT. The CDR3 DNA follows: TGTGCCAGCAGTGAAGAAGCCTACCGTGGCACCGGGGAGCTGTTTTTT. It specifies CASSEEAYRGTGELFF.

The chain employs TRBV7-2 and TRBJ2-3; 8 nucleotides match TRBD1. Losses at the gene ends were 5 bases for V and 4 bases for J; bases not matched to a gene: 8. The germline CDR1 and CDR2 sequences are SGHTA and FQGNSA. The CDR3 has 15 amino acids. The CDR3 DNA is TGTGCCAGCAGCCCCCCCGGACAGGGTGCAGATACGCAGTATTTT. It encodes CASSPPGQGADTQYF.

The V and J genes are TRBV27 and TRBJ2-1; TRBD2 aligns across 11 bases. This CDR3 contains 14 residues. The ends lost 2 bases at V and 7 bases at J; junction bases unmatched: 1. Germline lookup yields CDR1 MNHEY and CDR2 SMNVEV (reference sequence). CDR3: CASSLTSGGNEQFF. The DNA of the CDR3 is TGTGCCAGCAGTTTAACTAGCGGGGGTAATGAGCAGTTCTTC.

This chain links TRBV7-9 with TRBJ2-2, with 11 bases aligning to TRBD1. The CDR3 is made up of 16 amino acids. Germline CDR1 reads SEHNR; CDR2 reads FQNEAQ (reference sequence). The trim removed 6 bases at V and 7 bases at J, leaving 10 bases unmatched. In nucleotides, the CDR3 is TGTGCCAGCAGGTTTGCCGGGACAGGGGGAATCGGGGAGCTGTTTTTT. As protein: CASRFAGTGGIGELFF.

The V call is TRBV7-9, the J call TRBJ1-2, with TRBD1 matching over 7 bases. The CDR3 totals 13 residues. Germline V CDR1 and CDR2: SEHNR, FQNEAQ (reference sequence). J lost 3 bases, V lost 3 bases, and 1 base had no gene match. CDR3 bases: TGTGCCAGCAGCTTCGACAGGGACTATGGCTACACCTTC. It encodes CASSFDRDYGYTF.

The genes are TRBV11-2 and TRBJ1-1; weak D call: TRBD1 (5 bases). The CDR3 length is 14 residues. Germline-derived CDR1 and CDR2 are SGHAT and FQNNGV. Trimming removed 3 bases at V and 5 bases at J, with 13 bases between. CDR3 nucleotide sequence: TGTGCCAGCAGCTTGGCGGGGGGAAGTACTGAAGCTTTCTTT. Translating gives CASSLAGGSTEAFF.

This clone occurred a few times. As DNA, the CDR3 is TGTGCCAGCAGTGAATTTCGGGAGACCCAGTACTTC. Protein sequence: CASSEFRETQYF. The genes are TRBV6-1 and TRBJ2-5; no definite D call. CDR1 MNHNS and CDR2 SASEGT come from the germline V gene. The CDR3 contains 12 residues. Trimming removed 2 bases at V and 5 bases at J, with 6 bases between.

This chain links TRBV7-2 with TRBJ2-5; 8 nucleotides agree with TRBD2. The CDR3 spans 18 residues. The J segment lost 4 bases and the V segment lost 1 base, leaving 14 bases of the junction unmatched. The germline V gene has CDR1 SGHTA and CDR2 FQGNSA. CDR3 sequence (DNA): TGTGCCAGCAGCTTAGTGGCCCCGCCGGGACTAGTAGGAGAGACCCAGTACTTC. Protein product: CASSLVAPPGLVGETQYF.

This clone was seen a few times. The chain recombines TRBV30 with TRBJ2-7, with D possibly TRBD2 on 6 matching bases. The CDR3 has 15 amino acids. CDR1 and CDR2 (germline): GTSNPN, SVGIG (reference sequence). Deletions cut 0 bases from V and 6 bases from J, with 18 bases between. The chain's CDR3 is CAWSVIRARGTEQYF. CDR3 in DNA: TGTGCCTGGAGTGTCATACGTGCCCGGGGGACCGAGCAGTACTTC.

CDR3 coding DNA: TGTGCCATCAGTGGACAGTTGAGCTCCTACAATGAGCAGTTCTTC. Its protein is CAISGQLSSYNEQFF. The chain couples TRBV10-3 to TRBJ2-1, with D possibly matching TRBD1 (5 bases). CDR3 length equals 15 residues. Germline V lookup: CDR1 ENHRY, CDR2 SYGVKD. V shed 4 bases and J shed 0 bases, with 10 bases lying between them.

The rearrangement links TRBV4-1 to TRBJ2-1; 8 positions match TRBD1. Germline V gene lookup returns CDR1 MGHRA and CDR2 YSYEKL. The CDR3 loop spans 15 amino acids. Trimming removed 5 bases from V and 8 bases from J; junction bases left unmatched: 11. Written as DNA, the CDR3 is TGCGCCAGCAGCGATGGAGACAGGGGTGCGGATGAGCAGTTCTTC. This gives the protein CASSDGDRGADEQFF.

Only a few counts were recorded for this clone. This chain connects TRBV19 to TRBJ1-2; TRBD1 matches 7 bases. The CDR3 spans 16 residues. Germline lookup yields CDR1 LNHDA and CDR2 SQIVND (reference sequence). The J segment lost 7 bases and the V segment lost 3 bases, leaving 14 bases of the junction unmatched. CDR3 protein: CASSIWLTGPTGGYTF. DNA for the CDR3: TGTGCCAGTAGTATCTGGTTGACAGGGCCGACGGGTGGCTACACCTTC.

This sequence joins TRBV19 and TRBJ1-2; D is ambiguous. Trimming pared 4 bases from V and 4 bases from J, leaving 16 bases between. Per germline, CDR1 LNHDA and CDR2 SQIVND (reference sequence). The CDR3 extends over 15 amino acids. Written as DNA, the CDR3 is TGTGCCAGTAGTAACCCGGGAGCTTACTTCTATGGCTACACCTTC. Translation gives CASSNPGAYFYGYTF.

The gene calls are TRBV4-2 and TRBJ2-3, with 9 bases identical to TRBD2. Per germline, CDR1 LGHNA and CDR2 YNFKEQ. J lost 3 bases, V lost 0 bases, and 7 bases had no gene match. The CDR3 runs to 17 residues. The chain's CDR3 is CASSQDIGREGTDTQYF. The CDR3 DNA reads TGTGCCAGCAGCCAAGATATTGGGCGGGAGGGGACAGATACGCAGTATTTT.

The J gene is TRBJ1-3, the V gene TRBV6-5; possible D gene TRBD1, 6 bases. V shed 6 bases and J shed 3 bases, with 15 bases lying between them. The CDR3 length is 15 residues. Germline assignment: CDR1 MNHEY and CDR2 SVGAGI. This CDR3 reads CASSGLGAVGNTIYF. DNA of the CDR3: TGTGCCAGCAGCGGACTGGGGGCAGTTGGAAACACCATATATTTT.

This chain connects TRBV4-3 to TRBJ2-1; 13 nucleotides line up with TRBD2. This CDR3 comprises 15 residues. The junction had 1 base not matched to a gene; V was cut back by 3 bases and J by 5 bases. CDR1 is LGHNA, CDR2 YSLEER, per germline. CDR3 residues: CASSHGLAGDNEQFF. CDR3 nucleotides: TGCGCCAGCAGCCATGGACTAGCGGGAGACAATGAGCAGTTCTTC.